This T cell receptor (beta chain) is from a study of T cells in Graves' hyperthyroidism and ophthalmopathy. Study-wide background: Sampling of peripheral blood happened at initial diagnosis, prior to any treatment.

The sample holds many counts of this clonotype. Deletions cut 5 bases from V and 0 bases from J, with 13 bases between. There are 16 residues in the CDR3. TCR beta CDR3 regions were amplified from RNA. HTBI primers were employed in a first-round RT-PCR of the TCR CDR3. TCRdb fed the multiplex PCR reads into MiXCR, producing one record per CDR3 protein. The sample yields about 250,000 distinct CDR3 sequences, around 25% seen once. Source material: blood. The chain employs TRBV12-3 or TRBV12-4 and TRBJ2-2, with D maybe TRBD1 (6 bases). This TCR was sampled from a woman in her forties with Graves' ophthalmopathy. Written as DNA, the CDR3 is TGTGCCAGCAGTGAGGTTGGGGGCTCGAACACCGGGGAGCTGTTTTTT. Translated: CASSEVGGSNTGELFF.